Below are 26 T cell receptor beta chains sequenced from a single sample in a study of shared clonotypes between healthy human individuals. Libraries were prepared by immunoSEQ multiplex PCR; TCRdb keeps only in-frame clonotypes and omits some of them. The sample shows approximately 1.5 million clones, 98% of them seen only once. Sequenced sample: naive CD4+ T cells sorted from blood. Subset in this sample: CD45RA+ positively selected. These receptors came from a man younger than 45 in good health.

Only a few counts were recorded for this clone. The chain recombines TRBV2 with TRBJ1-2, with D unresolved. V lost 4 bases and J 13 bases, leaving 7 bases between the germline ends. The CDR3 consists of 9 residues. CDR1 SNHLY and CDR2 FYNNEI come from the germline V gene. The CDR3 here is CASSASGTF. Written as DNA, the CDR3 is TGTGCCAGCAGTGCCTCAGGCACCTTC.

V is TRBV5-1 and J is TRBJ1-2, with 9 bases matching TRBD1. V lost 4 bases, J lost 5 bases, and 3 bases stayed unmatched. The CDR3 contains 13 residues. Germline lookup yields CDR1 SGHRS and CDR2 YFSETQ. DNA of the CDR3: TGCGCCAGCAGCGCCGGGACAGGGTATGGCTACACCTTC. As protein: CASSAGTGYGYTF. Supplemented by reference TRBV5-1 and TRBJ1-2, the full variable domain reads KAGVTQTPRYLIKTRGQQVTLSCSPISGHRSVSWYQQTPGQGLQFLFEYFSETQRNKGNFPGRFSGRQFSNSRSEMNVSTLELGDSALYLCASSAGTGYGYTFGSGTRLTVV.

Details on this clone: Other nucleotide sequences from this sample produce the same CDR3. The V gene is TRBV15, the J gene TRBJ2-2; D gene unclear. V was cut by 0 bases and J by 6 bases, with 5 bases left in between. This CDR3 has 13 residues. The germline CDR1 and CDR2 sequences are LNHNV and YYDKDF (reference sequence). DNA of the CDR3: TGTGCCACCAGCAGAGACGGCGCCGGGGAGCTGTTTTTT. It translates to CATSRDGAGELFF.

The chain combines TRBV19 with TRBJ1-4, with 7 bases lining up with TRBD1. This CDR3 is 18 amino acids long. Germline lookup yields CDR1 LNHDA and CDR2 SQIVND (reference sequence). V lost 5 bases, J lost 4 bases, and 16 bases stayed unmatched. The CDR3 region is CASSLSKLRGQSNEKLFF. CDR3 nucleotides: TGTGCCAGTAGTCTATCCAAACTGAGGGGACAGAGTAATGAAAAACTGTTTTTT.

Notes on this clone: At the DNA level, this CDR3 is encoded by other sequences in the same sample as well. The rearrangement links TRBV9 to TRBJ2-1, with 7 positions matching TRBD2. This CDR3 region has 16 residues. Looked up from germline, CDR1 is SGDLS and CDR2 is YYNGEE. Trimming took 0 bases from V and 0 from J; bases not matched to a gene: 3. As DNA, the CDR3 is TGTGCCAGCAGCGTAGTTGCGGGAGTCTCCTACAATGAGCAGTTCTTC. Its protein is CASSVVAGVSYNEQFF.

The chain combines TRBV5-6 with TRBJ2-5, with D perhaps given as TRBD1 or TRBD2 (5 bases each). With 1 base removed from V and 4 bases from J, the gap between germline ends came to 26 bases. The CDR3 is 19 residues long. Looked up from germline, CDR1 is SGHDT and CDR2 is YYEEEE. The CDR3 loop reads CASSLLPLVGAGGRETQYF. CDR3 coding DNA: TGTGCCAGCAGCTTGTTACCCTTGGTAGGGGCGGGTGGTAGAGAGACCCAGTACTTC. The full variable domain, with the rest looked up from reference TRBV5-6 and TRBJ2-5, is DAGVTQSPTHLIKTRGQQVTLRCSPKSGHDTVSWYQQALGQGPQFIFQYYEEEERQRGNFPDRFSGHQFPNYSSELNVNALLLGDSALYLCASSLLPLVGAGGRETQYFGPGTRLLVL.

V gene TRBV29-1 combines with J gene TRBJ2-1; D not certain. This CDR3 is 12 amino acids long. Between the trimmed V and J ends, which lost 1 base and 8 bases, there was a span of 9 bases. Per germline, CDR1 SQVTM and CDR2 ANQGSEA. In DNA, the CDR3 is TGCAGCGTTGAAGCTGTCAGCTATGAGCAGTTCTTC. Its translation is CSVEAVSYEQFF.

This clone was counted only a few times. The CDR3 nucleotides read TGTGCCAGCAGCTTGGGGGGCTCTAGCGGGACCTACACCGGGGAGCTGTTTTTT. Translation gives CASSLGGSSGTYTGELFF. V usage is TRBV5-4 and J usage is TRBJ2-2, with 9 bases that match TRBD2. Per the germline V gene, CDR1 is SGHNT and CDR2 is YYREEE (reference sequence). The V and J ends lost 0 bases and 3 bases, in that order; junction bases with no gene match: 9. The CDR3 is 18 amino acids.

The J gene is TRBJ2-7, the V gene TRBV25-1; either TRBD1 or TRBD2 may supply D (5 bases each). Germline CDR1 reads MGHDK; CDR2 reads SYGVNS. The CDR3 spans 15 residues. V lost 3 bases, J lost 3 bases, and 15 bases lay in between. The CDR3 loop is CASSESAGARYEQYF. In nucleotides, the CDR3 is TGTGCCAGCAGTGAGTCGGCCGGGGCCCGCTACGAGCAGTACTTC.

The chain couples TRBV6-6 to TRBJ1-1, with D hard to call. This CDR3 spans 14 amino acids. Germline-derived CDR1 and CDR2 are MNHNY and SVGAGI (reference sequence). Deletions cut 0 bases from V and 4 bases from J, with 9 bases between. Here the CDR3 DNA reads TGTGCCAGCAGTTACTCGATACGTCTCACTGAAGCTTTCTTT. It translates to CASSYSIRLTEAFF.

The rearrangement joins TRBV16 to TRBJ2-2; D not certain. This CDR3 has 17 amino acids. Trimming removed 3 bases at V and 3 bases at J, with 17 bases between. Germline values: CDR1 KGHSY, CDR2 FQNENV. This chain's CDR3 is CASSHSPSMADTGELFF. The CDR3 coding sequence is TGTGCCAGCAGCCACTCCCCTTCTATGGCAGACACCGGGGAGCTGTTTTTT. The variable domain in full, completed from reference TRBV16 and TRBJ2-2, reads GEEVAQTPKHLVRGEGQKAKLYCAPIKGHSYVFWYQQVLKNEFKFLISFQNENVFDETGMPKERFSAKCLPNSPCSLEIQATKLEDSAVYFCASSHSPSMADTGELFFGEGSRLTVL.

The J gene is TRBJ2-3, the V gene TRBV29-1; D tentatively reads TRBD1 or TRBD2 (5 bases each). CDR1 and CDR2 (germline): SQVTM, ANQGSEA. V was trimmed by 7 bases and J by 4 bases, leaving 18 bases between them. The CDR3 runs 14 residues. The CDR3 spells CSAYGTAKSDTQYF. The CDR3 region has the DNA TGCAGCGCCTATGGGACGGCCAAATCAGATACGCAGTATTTT.

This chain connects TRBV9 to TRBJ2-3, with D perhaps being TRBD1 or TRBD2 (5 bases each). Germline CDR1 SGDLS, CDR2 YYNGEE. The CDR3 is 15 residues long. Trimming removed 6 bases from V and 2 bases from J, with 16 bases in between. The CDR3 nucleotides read TGTGCCAGCAAACCGGGACGCCACCCCACAGATACGCAGTATTTT. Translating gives CASKPGRHPTDTQYF.

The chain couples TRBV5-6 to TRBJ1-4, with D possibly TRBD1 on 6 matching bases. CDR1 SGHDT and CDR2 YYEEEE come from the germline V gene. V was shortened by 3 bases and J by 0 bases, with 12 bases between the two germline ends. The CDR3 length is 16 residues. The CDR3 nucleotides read TGTGCCAGCAGCTCCAGGGGACCTGCAACTAATGAAAAACTGTTTTTT. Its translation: CASSSRGPATNEKLFF.

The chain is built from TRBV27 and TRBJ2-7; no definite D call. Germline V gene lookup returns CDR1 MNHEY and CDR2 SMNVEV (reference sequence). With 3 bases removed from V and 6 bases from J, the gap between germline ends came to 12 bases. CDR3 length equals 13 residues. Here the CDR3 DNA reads TGTGCCAGCAGTTTTCAGTATCACTTCGAGCAGTACTTC. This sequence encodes CASSFQYHFEQYF.

CDR3 protein: CASSGPNNNQPQHF. The DNA for the CDR3 is TGTGCCAGCAGCGGACCCAACAACAATCAGCCCCAGCATTTT. The chain employs TRBV28 and TRBJ1-5; D unclear. CDR1 and CDR2 (germline): MDHEN, SYDVKM. CDR3 length equals 14 residues. V gave up 6 bases and J gave up 3 bases, with 12 bases separating them.

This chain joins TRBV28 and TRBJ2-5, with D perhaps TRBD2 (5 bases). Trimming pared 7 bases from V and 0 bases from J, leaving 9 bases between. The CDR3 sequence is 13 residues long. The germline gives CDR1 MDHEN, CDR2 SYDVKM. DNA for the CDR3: TGTGCCAGCAAACCGGACTACCAAGAGACCCAGTACTTC. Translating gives CASKPDYQETQYF.

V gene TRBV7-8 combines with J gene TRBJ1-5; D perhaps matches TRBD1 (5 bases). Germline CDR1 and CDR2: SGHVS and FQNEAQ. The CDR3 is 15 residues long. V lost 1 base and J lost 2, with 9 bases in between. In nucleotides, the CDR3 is TGTGCCAGCAGCTTAGTAGGGGAGGGCAATCAGCCCCAGCATTTT. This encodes CASSLVGEGNQPQHF.

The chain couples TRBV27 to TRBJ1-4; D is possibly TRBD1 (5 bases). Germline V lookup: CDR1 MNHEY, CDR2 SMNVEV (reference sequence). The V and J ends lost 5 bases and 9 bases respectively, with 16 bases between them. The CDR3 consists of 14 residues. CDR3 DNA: TGTGCCAGCAGTAGGGACCAAAAGCGGAAAAAACTGTTTTTT. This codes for CASSRDQKRKKLFF. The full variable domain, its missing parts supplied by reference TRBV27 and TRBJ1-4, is EAQVTQNPRYLITVTGKKLTVTCSQNMNHEYMSWYRQDPGLGLRQIYYSMNVEVTDKGDVPEGYKVSRKEKRNFPLILESPSPNQTSLYFCASSRDQKRKKLFFGSGTQLSVL.

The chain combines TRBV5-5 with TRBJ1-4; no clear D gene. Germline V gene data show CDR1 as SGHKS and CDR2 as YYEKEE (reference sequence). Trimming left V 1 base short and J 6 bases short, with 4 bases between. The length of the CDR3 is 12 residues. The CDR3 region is CASSLLDEKLFF. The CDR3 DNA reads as TGTGCCAGCAGCTTGTTAGATGAAAAACTGTTTTTT.

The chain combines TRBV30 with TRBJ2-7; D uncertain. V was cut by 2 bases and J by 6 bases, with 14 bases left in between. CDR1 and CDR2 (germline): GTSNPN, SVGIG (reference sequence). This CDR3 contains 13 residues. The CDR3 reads CAWSLVKGSEQYF. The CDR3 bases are TGTGCCTGGAGTTTAGTAAAAGGTTCCGAGCAGTACTTC.

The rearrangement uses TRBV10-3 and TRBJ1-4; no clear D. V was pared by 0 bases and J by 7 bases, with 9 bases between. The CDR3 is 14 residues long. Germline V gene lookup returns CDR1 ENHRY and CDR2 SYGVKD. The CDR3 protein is CAISESGRIEKLFF. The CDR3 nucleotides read TGTGCCATCAGTGAGTCGGGTCGGATTGAAAAACTGTTTTTT.

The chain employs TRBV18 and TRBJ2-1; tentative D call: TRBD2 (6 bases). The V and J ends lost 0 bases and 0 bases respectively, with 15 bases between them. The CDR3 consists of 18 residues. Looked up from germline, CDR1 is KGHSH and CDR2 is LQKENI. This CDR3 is CASSPPKAGSSSYNEQFF. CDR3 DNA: TGTGCCAGCTCACCACCGAAGGCCGGGAGTAGCTCCTACAATGAGCAGTTCTTC.

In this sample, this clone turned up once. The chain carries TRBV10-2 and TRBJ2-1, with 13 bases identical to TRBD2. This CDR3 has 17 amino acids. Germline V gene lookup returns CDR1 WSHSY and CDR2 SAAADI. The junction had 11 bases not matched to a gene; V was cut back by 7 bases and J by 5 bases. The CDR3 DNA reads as TGCGCCAGCAAGGCCCCAGGACTAGCGGGAGTGGACAATGAGCAGTTCTTC. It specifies CASKAPGLAGVDNEQFF.

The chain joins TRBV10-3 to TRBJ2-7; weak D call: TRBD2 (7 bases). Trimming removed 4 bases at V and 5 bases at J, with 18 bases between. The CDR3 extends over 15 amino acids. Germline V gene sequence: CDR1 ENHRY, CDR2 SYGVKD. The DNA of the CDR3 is TGTGCCATCAGTGTTTTGGGGAGGGGGGATGACGAGCAGTACTTC. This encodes CAISVLGRGDDEQYF.

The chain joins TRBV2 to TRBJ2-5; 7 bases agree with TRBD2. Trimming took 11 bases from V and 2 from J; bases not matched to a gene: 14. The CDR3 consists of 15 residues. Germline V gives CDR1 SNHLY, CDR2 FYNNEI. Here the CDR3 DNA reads TGTGCCGGAAGGACTAGTCGGGGCACACAAGAGACCCAGTACTTC. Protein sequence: CAGRTSRGTQETQYF.